This T cell receptor beta chain was sequenced during a study of blood T cell repertoires in COVID-19. The overall study: Researchers got acute and convalescent COVID-19 samples from the United States, Italy and Spain. The analysed material was cDNA or gDNA that came from T cells, B-cell-depleted T cells, or PBMCs.

V shed 3 bases and J shed 1 base, with 14 bases lying between them. Germline lookup yields CDR1 SGDLS and CDR2 YYNGEE. The CDR3 length is 16 residues. Original processing methods: By means of reference gene primer amplification, nucleated cell counts were estimated. Sequenced by immunoSEQ multiplex PCR; TCRdb stores in-frame clones only, minus some. The D gene and trimming were derived from the DNA, and the V and J assignments and clone size from that table. The table has some 170,000 clones, roughly 85% seen once. This chain links TRBV9 with TRBJ2-1, with D maybe TRBD1 (6 bases). Source material: peripheral blood. The receptor comes from a woman in her seventies with acute or convalescent COVID-19. Here the CDR3 DNA reads TGTGCCAGCAGCGCCACTGGGGGCCATTCCTACAATGAGCAGTTCTTC. Amino acids: CASSATGGHSYNEQFF.